The clone carrying this T cell receptor beta chain was counted many times. Sequencing was performed with immunoSEQ multiplex PCR; in TCRdb, only in-frame clones are kept and a portion is missing. The table includes 150,000 or so clones, roughly four fifths detected once. This specimen comes from a study of blood T cell repertoires in COVID-19. Study background: Sample material is recorded as cDNA or gDNA derived from T cells, B-cell-depleted T cells, or PBMCs.

V lost 7 bases to trimming and J lost 4 bases; unmatched junction nucleotides: 13. The length of the CDR3 is 16 residues. Germline V gene data show CDR1 as GTSNPN and CDR2 as SVGIG (reference sequence). This rearrangement joins TRBV30 to TRBJ1-6; 7 bases are a match to TRBD1. The sequenced material came from peripheral blood. The receptor's source is an elderly woman with active or convalescent COVID-19. This chain's CDR3 is CASNPTGAIYNSPLHF. DNA of the CDR3: TGTGCCTCCAACCCCACAGGGGCCATTTATAATTCACCCCTCCACTTT.